A single sample gave rise to the 30 T cell receptor beta chains below, sequenced in a study of a mutant IDH1 vaccine in newly diagnosed glioma. Their antigens remain unidentified. Repertoires were generated with immunoSEQ multiplex PCR, while TCRdb's copy carries only in-frame clones and drops some. The sample carries around 31,000 clones, around 73% recorded once. This sample's time point: week 35, safety follow-up. The content of each vaccine dose was 300 ug of mutant IDH1 20-mer peptide, and topical imiquimod accompanied it. Sequenced material: PBMCs, taken from a glioma patient whose treatment included an IDH1 peptide vaccine. The origin of the receptors is a middle-aged woman with glioma.

The CDR3: CASSTRDLGNTEAFF. The CDR3 region has the DNA TGTGCCAGCAGCACTCGGGACCTCGGGAACACTGAAGCTTTCTTT. The chain uses TRBV9 and TRBJ1-1, with D perhaps matching TRBD1 (5 bases). The V gene's germline CDR1 is SGDLS and CDR2 YYNGEE. V lost 4 bases, J lost 1 base, and 14 bases lay in between. The CDR3 runs to 15 residues. Full variable domain (missing parts from reference TRBV9 and TRBJ1-1): DSGVTQTPKHLITATGQRVTLRCSPRSGDLSVYWYQQSLDQGLQFLIQYYNGEERAKGNILERFSAQQFPDLHSELNLSSLELGDSALYFCASSTRDLGNTEAFFGQGTRLTVV.

The chain joins TRBV19 to TRBJ2-1; D gene ambiguous. Germline V gene sequence: CDR1 LNHDA, CDR2 SQIVND (reference sequence). The CDR3 runs to 13 residues. Trimming left V 6 bases short and J 0 bases short, with 6 bases between. In DNA form, the CDR3 reads TGTGCCAGTAGGCCGAGCTCCTACAATGAGCAGTTCTTC. It encodes CASRPSSYNEQFF.

This clone appeared once. The chain carries TRBV11-2 and TRBJ1-2; no firm D call. This CDR3 has 15 amino acids. V lost 4 bases, J lost 3 bases, and 15 bases lay in between. The germline CDR1 and CDR2 sequences are SGHAT and FQNNGV. CDR3 DNA: TGTGCCAGCAGCTCCCCGCGCCGACAAGACTATGGCTACACCTTC. This codes for CASSSPRRQDYGYTF.

The J gene is TRBJ1-5, the V gene TRBV5-4, with D possibly being TRBD1 (5 bases). The CDR3 is 15 residues long. CDR1 and CDR2 (germline): SGHNT, YYREEE (reference sequence). Deletions cut 3 bases from V and 4 bases from J, with 14 bases between. CDR3: CASSSSPGPNQPQHF. The CDR3 DNA reads as TGTGCCAGCAGCTCCTCTCCGGGGCCAAATCAGCCCCAGCATTTT.

The chain employs TRBV25-1 and TRBJ2-3; possibly TRBD1 for D (5 bases). The germline V gene encodes CDR1 MGHDK and CDR2 SYGVNS. The CDR3 is 13 residues long. V was shortened by 2 bases and J by 5 bases, with 8 bases between the two germline ends. The chain's CDR3 is CASSEGARDTQYF. The CDR3 DNA reads as TGTGCCAGCAGTGAAGGGGCAAGAGATACGCAGTATTTT.

The chain links TRBV7-8 to TRBJ1-1, with 7 bases lining up with TRBD1. Germline V gene sequence: CDR1 SGHVS, CDR2 FQNEAQ. Trimming at V came to 5 bases and at J to 6 bases, leaving 9 bases not matched to a gene. The CDR3 is 14 amino acids. CDR3 coding DNA: TGTGCCAGCAGCGGAACAGGGGTCGAGGCTGAAGCTTTCTTT. Translation gives CASSGTGVEAEAFF.

The gene calls are TRBV30 and TRBJ1-6; weak D call: TRBD1 (5 bases). The CDR3 is 16 residues long. Trimming cost V 0 bases and J 10 bases, with 19 bases left between them. Germline CDR1 reads GTSNPN; CDR2 reads SVGIG (reference sequence). The CDR3 DNA reads as TGTGCCTGGAGTGTACCGAGTCCCCTTAGACAGTCACCCCTCCACTTT. This encodes CAWSVPSPLRQSPLHF.

The rearrangement uses TRBV19 and TRBJ2-1; 14 nucleotides line up with TRBD2. V shed 5 bases, J shed 8 bases, and the junction held 8 bases outside the gene matches. This CDR3 is 16 amino acids long. CDR1 is LNHDA and CDR2 is SQIVND in the germline V gene (reference sequence). CDR3 coding DNA: TGTGCCAGTAGTTCTCGACTAGCGGGGGGGCTATATGAGCAGTTCTTC. Its translation: CASSSRLAGGLYEQFF.

The V gene is TRBV4-3, the J gene TRBJ2-2; possible D gene TRBD2, 7 bases. V dropped 0 bases and J dropped 5 bases, with 19 bases sitting between them. The CDR3 loop spans 18 amino acids. Germline V gives CDR1 LGHNA, CDR2 YSLEER. The CDR3 DNA is TGCGCCAGCAGCCAAGATAGCCGGGGGCAGGGAGGGACCGGGGAGCTGTTTTTT. Protein: CASSQDSRGQGGTGELFF.

The V call is TRBV12-5, the J call TRBJ2-3; D is ambiguous. V was shortened by 0 bases and J by 4 bases, with 8 bases between the two germline ends. This CDR3 is 14 amino acids long. From germline, CDR1 is LGHNT and CDR2 FRNRAP. The CDR3, as DNA: TGTGCTAGTGGTTTGGTATTAAGGTCAGATACGCAGTATTTT. Translating gives CASGLVLRSDTQYF.

The chain is built from TRBV6-1 and TRBJ2-7; a possible D gene is TRBD2 (5 bases). The germline CDR1 and CDR2 sequences are MNHNS and SASEGT. V was cut by 0 bases and J by 0 bases, with 15 bases left in between. The CDR3 covers 17 residues. The CDR3 region is CASSEALPDFYSYEQYF. CDR3 coding DNA: TGTGCCAGCAGTGAAGCGCTTCCGGACTTTTACTCCTACGAGCAGTACTTC.

This clone has a handful of counts. This chain links TRBV7-2 with TRBJ1-6, with D possibly TRBD1 on 5 matching bases. CDR1 SGHTA and CDR2 FQGNSA come from the germline V gene. CDR3 length equals 15 residues. The germline V and J ends were trimmed by 7 bases and 7 bases, with 17 bases remaining between them. The CDR3 region has the DNA TGTGCCAGCAAACCCAGGGAGGGCCCAAATTCACCCCTCCACTTT. Amino acid sequence: CASKPREGPNSPLHF.

The chain recombines TRBV6-1 with TRBJ2-5; D might be TRBD1 (5 bases). V lost 7 bases, J lost 1 base, and 16 bases lay in between. The length of the CDR3 is 15 residues. From germline, CDR1 is MNHNS and CDR2 SASEGT. The CDR3 sequence is CASNTPDSTQETQYF. The CDR3 nucleotides read TGTGCCAGCAACACCCCCGACAGCACCCAAGAGACCCAGTACTTC.

This clone was picked up a small number of times. The rearrangement joins TRBV19 to TRBJ1-1; 8 bases fit TRBD1. Trimming removed 6 bases from V and 1 base from J; junction bases left unmatched: 1. Germline CDR1 reads LNHDA; CDR2 reads SQIVND (reference sequence). This CDR3 spans 13 amino acids. For the CDR3, the DNA is TGTGCCAGTAGCGGACAGGGGAACACTGAAGCTTTCTTT. Its protein is CASSGQGNTEAFF.

This clone appeared a few times. The gene calls are TRBV4-2 and TRBJ1-5; D is perhaps TRBD1 (6 bases). CDR3 size: 17 residues. Germline V CDR1 and CDR2: LGHNA, YNFKEQ. Trimming stripped 0 bases from V and 3 bases from J, with 15 bases between. CDR3 protein: CASSQDQGRYVNQPQHF. CDR3 nucleotide sequence: TGTGCCAGCAGCCAAGATCAGGGGCGATACGTCAATCAGCCCCAGCATTTT.

This clone is a singleton in its sample. The V gene is TRBV11-2, the J gene TRBJ2-5; D assignment may be TRBD1 or TRBD2 (6 bases each). The V and J ends lost 5 bases and 5 bases respectively, with 15 bases between them. The CDR3 sequence is 14 residues long. Germline CDR1 and CDR2: SGHAT and FQNNGV. CDR3 sequence (DNA): TGTGCCAGCAGCCCTCCAAGGGGGGCTGAGACCCAGTACTTC. Its translation is CASSPPRGAETQYF.

The V and J genes are TRBV18 and TRBJ1-1, with D possibly being TRBD1 (6 bases). Trimming stripped 3 bases from V and 0 bases from J, with 17 bases between. The CDR3 extends over 17 amino acids. The germline CDR1 and CDR2 sequences are KGHSH and LQKENI. Here the CDR3 DNA reads TGTGCCAGCTCACCCCTCGGGGGAGGACAGCTGAACACTGAAGCTTTCTTT. Amino acids: CASSPLGGGQLNTEAFF.

The rearrangement joins TRBV6-5 to TRBJ2-2, with D perhaps matching TRBD2 (6 bases). Germline V lookup: CDR1 MNHEY, CDR2 SVGAGI. Between the trimmed V and J ends, which lost 8 bases and 1 base, there was a span of 11 bases. CDR3 size: 14 residues. The CDR3 bases are TGTGCCAGCGGCGGGACTTTGAACACCGGGGAGCTGTTTTTT. Translating it yields CASGGTLNTGELFF.

V is TRBV7-9 and J is TRBJ1-1; 7 nucleotides agree with TRBD1. V trimming: 0 bases; J trimming: 5 bases; junction bases outside the gene matches: 3. Per germline, CDR1 SEHNR and CDR2 FQNEAQ (reference sequence). The CDR3 contains 14 residues. The chain's CDR3 is CASSLARRGTEAFF. The CDR3 nucleotides read TGTGCCAGCAGCTTAGCGCGCAGGGGGACTGAAGCTTTCTTT.

This clone was counted only a few times. The V call is TRBV7-2, the J call TRBJ1-5; D remains unclear. The CDR3 totals 13 residues. Trimming took off 4 bases at V and 4 bases at J, with 8 bases between the two ends. Germline loops: CDR1 SGHTA, CDR2 FQGNSA. The CDR3 nucleotides are TGTGCCAGCAGCTCGCACATAAATCAGCCCCAGCATTTT. It encodes CASSSHINQPQHF.

CDR3 sequence: CAISDFGNEQFF. The CDR3 DNA reads as TGTGCCATCAGTGATTTCGGAAATGAGCAGTTCTTC. This chain joins TRBV10-3 and TRBJ2-1; D not certain. Germline loops: CDR1 ENHRY, CDR2 SYGVKD. The V gene lost 3 bases and the J gene lost 7 bases, with 7 bases spanning the gap. The CDR3 extends over 12 amino acids.

The chain links TRBV5-6 to TRBJ1-2; the match to TRBD1 covers 10 bases. Germline loops: CDR1 SGHDT, CDR2 YYEEEE. Losses at the gene ends were 2 bases for V and 4 bases for J; bases not matched to a gene: 8. CDR3 length: 16 amino acids. The CDR3 bases are TGTGCCAGCAGCTTCTGGGACAGGGGAACAGTCTATGGCTACACCTTC. Translation: CASSFWDRGTVYGYTF.

The V call is TRBV19, the J call TRBJ2-2; tentatively, D is TRBD1 (6 bases). This CDR3 is 14 amino acids long. Trimming shortened V by 5 bases and J by 4 bases, and 11 bases separated the two germline ends. Germline loops: CDR1 LNHDA, CDR2 SQIVND (reference sequence). The CDR3: CASSLTGITGELFF. The CDR3 DNA is TGTGCCAGTAGTCTTACAGGGATCACCGGGGAGCTGTTTTTT. Full variable domain (outside the CDR3, taken from reference TRBV19 and TRBJ2-2): DGGITQSPKYLFRKEGQNVTLSCEQNLNHDAMYWYRQDPGQGLRLIYYSQIVNDFQKGDIAEGYSVSREKKESFPLTVTSAQKNPTAFYLCASSLTGITGELFFGEGSRLTVL.

The J gene is TRBJ1-1, the V gene TRBV15; D is unclear. Per germline, CDR1 LNHNV and CDR2 YYDKDF (reference sequence). The ends were cut back, 1 base at V and 0 bases at J, with 6 bases in the middle. The CDR3 covers 14 residues. CDR3 bases: TGTGCCACCAGCAGAGGTCGGATGAACACTGAAGCTTTCTTT. Its translation is CATSRGRMNTEAFF.

J is TRBJ1-5 and V is TRBV18; no reliable D call. Germline V gene data show CDR1 as KGHSH and CDR2 as LQKENI. Trimming took 6 bases from V and 0 from J, leaving 6 bases between them. The CDR3 runs 13 residues. CDR3 sequence reads: CASSTDSNQPQHF. DNA of the CDR3: TGTGCCAGCTCCACCGATAGCAATCAGCCCCAGCATTTT.

This clone has only one observation. V is TRBV30 and J is TRBJ1-4, with a tentative D call TRBD1 (6 bases). CDR1 and CDR2 (germline): GTSNPN, SVGIG (reference sequence). CDR3 length equals 11 residues. Trimming removed 4 bases at V and 9 bases at J, with 9 bases between. CDR3 DNA: TGTGCCTGGACCCGGGGGCAAAAACTGTTTTTT. Residues: CAWTRGQKLFF.

The genes are TRBV9 and TRBJ2-3; D remains ambiguous. Germline V CDR1 and CDR2: SGDLS, YYNGEE. Trimming pared 0 bases from V and 4 bases from J, leaving 18 bases between. The CDR3 totals 17 residues. The CDR3 protein is CASSVDGPGPAADTQYF. The CDR3 DNA follows: TGTGCCAGCAGCGTAGACGGGCCGGGTCCGGCGGCAGATACGCAGTATTTT.

The genes are TRBV9 and TRBJ1-6; the match to TRBD1 covers 7 bases. The V gene end was trimmed by 3 bases and the J gene end by 10 bases; junction bases not matched to a gene: 10. Germline V gives CDR1 SGDLS, CDR2 YYNGEE. The CDR3 consists of 15 residues. CDR3: CASSGGEGAGSPLHF. The CDR3 DNA reads TGTGCCAGCAGCGGGGGTGAGGGGGCAGGGTCACCCCTCCACTTT.

The chain combines TRBV5-4 with TRBJ2-5; the D call may be TRBD1 or TRBD2 (6 bases each). The V end lost 0 bases, the J end lost 0 bases, and 18 bases lay between the germline ends. Germline V CDR1 and CDR2: SGHNT, YYREEE (reference sequence). This CDR3 contains 18 residues. The DNA of the CDR3 is TGTGCCAGCAGCTTGGGGTCAGGGGACTGGCGGAACCAAGAGACCCAGTACTTC. Amino acids: CASSLGSGDWRNQETQYF.

The chain couples TRBV7-9 to TRBJ2-1; 8 bases are shared with TRBD2. This CDR3 region has 16 residues. The V and J ends lost 1 base and 5 bases, in that order; junction bases with no gene match: 7. Per germline, CDR1 SEHNR and CDR2 FQNEAQ (reference sequence). CDR3 sequence: CASSLDGGARDNEQFF. CDR3 coding DNA: TGTGCCAGCAGCTTAGACGGGGGGGCCCGAGACAATGAGCAGTTCTTC.